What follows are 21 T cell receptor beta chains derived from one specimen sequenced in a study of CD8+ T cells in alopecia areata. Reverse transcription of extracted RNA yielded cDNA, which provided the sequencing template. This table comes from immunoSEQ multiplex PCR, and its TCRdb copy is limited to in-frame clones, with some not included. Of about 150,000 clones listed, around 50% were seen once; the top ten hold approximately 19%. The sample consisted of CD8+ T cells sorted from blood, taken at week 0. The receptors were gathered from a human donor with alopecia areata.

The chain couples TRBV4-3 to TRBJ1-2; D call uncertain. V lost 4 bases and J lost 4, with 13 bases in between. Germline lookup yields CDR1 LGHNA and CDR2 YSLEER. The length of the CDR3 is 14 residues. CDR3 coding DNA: TGCGCCAGCAGCCGGAGTGGGCAGCTCTATGGCTACACCTTC. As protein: CASSRSGQLYGYTF.

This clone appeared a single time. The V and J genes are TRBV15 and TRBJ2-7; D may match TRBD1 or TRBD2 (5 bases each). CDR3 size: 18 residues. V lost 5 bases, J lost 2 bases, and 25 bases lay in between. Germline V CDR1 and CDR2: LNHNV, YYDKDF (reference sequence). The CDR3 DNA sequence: TGTGCCACCAGCCCAGCCCTAAGAGAGGGACGATCAACCTACGAGCAGTACTTC. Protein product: CATSPALREGRSTYEQYF.

The CDR3 protein is CASSSGFGAFF. Here the CDR3 DNA reads TGTGCCAGCAGCTCCGGCTTTGGAGCTTTCTTT. The chain carries TRBV7-8 and TRBJ1-1; D not certain. This CDR3 contains 11 residues. Germline CDR1 and CDR2: SGHVS and FQNEAQ. With 4 bases removed from V and 10 bases from J, the gap between germline ends came to 10 bases.

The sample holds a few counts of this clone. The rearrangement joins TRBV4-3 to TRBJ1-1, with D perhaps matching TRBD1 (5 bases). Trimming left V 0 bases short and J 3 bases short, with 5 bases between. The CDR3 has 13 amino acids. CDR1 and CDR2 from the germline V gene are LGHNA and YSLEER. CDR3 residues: CASSQDRDTEAFF. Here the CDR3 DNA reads TGCGCCAGCAGCCAAGACAGGGACACTGAAGCTTTCTTT.

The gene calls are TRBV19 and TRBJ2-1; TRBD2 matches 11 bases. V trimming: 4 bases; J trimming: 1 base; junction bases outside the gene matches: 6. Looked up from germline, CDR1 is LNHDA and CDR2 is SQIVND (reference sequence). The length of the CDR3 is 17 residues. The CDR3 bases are TGTGCCAGTAGTACAACCCTAGCGGGGGGTTCCTACAATGAGCAGTTCTTC. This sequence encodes CASSTTLAGGSYNEQFF.

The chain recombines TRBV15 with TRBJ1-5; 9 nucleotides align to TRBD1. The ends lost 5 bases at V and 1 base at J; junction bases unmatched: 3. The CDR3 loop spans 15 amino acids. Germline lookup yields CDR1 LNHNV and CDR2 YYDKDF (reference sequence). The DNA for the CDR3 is TGTGCCACCAGCCTACAGGGGGCAAGCAATCAGCCCCAGCATTTT. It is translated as CATSLQGASNQPQHF.

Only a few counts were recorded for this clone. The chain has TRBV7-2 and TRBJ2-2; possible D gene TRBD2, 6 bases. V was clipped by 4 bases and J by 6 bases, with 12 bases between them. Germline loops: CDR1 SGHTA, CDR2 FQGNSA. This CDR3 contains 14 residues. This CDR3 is CASSSGGSPGELFF. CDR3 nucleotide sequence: TGTGCCAGCAGCTCAGGAGGGAGCCCCGGGGAGCTGTTTTTT.

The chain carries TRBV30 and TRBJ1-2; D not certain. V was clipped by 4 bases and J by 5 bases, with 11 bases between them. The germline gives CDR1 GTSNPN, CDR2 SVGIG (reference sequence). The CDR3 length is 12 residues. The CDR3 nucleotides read TGTGCCTGGACACTACATGGGTATGGCTACACCTTC. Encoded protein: CAWTLHGYGYTF.

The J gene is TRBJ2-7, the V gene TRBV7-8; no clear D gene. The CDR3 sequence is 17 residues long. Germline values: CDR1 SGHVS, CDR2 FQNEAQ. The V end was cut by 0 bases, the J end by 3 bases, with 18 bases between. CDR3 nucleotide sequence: TGTGCCAGCAGCTTAGCCCCCCCCCGGACCGACGACTACGAGCAGTACTTC. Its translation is CASSLAPPRTDDYEQYF.

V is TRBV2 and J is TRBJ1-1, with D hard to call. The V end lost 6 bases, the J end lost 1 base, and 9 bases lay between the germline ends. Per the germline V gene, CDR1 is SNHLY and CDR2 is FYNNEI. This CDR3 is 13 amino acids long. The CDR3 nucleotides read TGTGCCAGCAGGCTACAGCAGAACACTGAAGCTTTCTTT. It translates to CASRLQQNTEAFF.

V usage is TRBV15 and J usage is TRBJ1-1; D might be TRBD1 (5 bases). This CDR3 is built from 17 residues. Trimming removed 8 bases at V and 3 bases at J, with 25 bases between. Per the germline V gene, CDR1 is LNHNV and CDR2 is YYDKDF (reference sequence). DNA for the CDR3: TGTGCCACCTTAGAATTGGGACTCTCCGATGGGGACACTGAAGCTTTCTTT. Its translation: CATLELGLSDGDTEAFF.

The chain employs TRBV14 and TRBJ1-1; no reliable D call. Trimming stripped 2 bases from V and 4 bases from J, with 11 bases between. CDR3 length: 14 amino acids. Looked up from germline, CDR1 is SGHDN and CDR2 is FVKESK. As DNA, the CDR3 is TGTGCCAGCAGCCAACAAAAAGAAGTCACTGAAGCTTTCTTT. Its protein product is CASSQQKEVTEAFF.

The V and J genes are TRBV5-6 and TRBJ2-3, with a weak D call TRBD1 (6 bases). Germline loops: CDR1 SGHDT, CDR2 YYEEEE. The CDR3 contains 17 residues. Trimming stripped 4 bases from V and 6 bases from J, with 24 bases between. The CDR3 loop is CASSSKNARYREDTQYF. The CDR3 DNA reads TGTGCCAGCAGCAGTAAGAACGCTCGTTACAGGGAGGATACGCAGTATTTT.

The CDR3, as DNA: TGTGCCTGGAGCGGGGGACCGCGAGAAGCTTTCTTT. Translated, it gives CAWSGGPREAFF. J is TRBJ1-1 and V is TRBV30; TRBD1 is a possible D gene (5 bases). The CDR3 has 12 amino acids. The V gene lost 3 bases and the J gene lost 8 bases, with 13 bases spanning the gap. The germline V gene encodes CDR1 GTSNPN and CDR2 SVGIG (reference sequence). Variable domain in full (rest from reference TRBV30 and TRBJ1-1): SQTIHQWPATLVQPVGSPLSLECTVEGTSNPNLYWYRQAAGRGLQLLFYSVGIGQISSEVPQNLSASRPQDRQFILSSKKLLLSDSGFYLCAWSGGPREAFFGQGTRLTVV.

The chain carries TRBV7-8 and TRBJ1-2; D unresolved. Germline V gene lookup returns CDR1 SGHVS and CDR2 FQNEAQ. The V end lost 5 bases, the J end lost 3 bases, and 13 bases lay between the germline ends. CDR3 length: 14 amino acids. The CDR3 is CASSPGGRYYGYTF. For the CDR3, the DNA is TGTGCCAGCAGCCCAGGAGGACGGTACTATGGCTACACCTTC.

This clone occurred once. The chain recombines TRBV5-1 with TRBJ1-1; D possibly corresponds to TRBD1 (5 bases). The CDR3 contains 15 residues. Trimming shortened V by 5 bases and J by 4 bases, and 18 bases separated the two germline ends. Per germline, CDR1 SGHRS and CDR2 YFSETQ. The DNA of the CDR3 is TGCGCCAGCAGTAATCGTGAGGCGAGGGGCACTGAAGCTTTCTTT. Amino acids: CASSNREARGTEAFF. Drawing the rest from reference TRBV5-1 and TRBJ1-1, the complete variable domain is KAGVTQTPRYLIKTRGQQVTLSCSPISGHRSVSWYQQTPGQGLQFLFEYFSETQRNKGNFPGRFSGRQFSNSRSEMNVSTLELGDSALYLCASSNREARGTEAFFGQGTRLTVV.

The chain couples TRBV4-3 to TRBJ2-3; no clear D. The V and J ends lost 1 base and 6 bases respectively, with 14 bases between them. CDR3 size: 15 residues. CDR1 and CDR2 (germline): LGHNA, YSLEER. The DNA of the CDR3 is TGCGCCAGCAGCCAAGGGGGAAATCTAAGGGATACGCAGTATTTT. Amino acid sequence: CASSQGGNLRDTQYF.

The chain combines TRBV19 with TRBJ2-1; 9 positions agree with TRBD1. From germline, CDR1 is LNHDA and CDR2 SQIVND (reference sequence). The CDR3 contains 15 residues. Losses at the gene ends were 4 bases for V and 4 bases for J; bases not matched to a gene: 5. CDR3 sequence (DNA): TGTGCCAGTAGTACCGGGACAGGGCCATACAATGAGCAGTTCTTC. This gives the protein CASSTGTGPYNEQFF.

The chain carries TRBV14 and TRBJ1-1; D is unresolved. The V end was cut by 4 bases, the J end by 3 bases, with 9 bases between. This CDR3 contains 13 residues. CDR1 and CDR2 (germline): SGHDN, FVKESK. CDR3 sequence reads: CASSPGRYTEAFF. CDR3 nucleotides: TGTGCCAGCAGCCCCGGGAGGTACACTGAAGCTTTCTTT.

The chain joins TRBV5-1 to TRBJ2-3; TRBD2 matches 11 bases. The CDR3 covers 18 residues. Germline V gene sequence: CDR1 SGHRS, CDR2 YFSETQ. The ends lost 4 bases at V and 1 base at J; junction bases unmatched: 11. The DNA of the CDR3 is TGCGCCAGCAGCATAGCGGGGGGGCCCCAATTGGGCACAGATACGCAGTATTTT. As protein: CASSIAGGPQLGTDTQYF.

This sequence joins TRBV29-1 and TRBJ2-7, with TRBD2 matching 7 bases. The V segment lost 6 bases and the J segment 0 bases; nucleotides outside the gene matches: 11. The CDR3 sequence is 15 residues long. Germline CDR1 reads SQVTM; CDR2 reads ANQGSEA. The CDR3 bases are TGCAGCGTCACAGGCGGGGAGGGGTTCTCCTACGAGCAGTACTTC. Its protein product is CSVTGGEGFSYEQYF.